The sample holds a few counts of the clone carrying this T cell receptor beta chain. Its antigen is not identified. The CDR3 has 14 amino acids. V was pared by 6 bases and J by 0 bases, with 10 bases between. The sample originates from a study of T cell repertoires in cytomegalovirus infection. In the study overall: Both CMV infection and a matching HLA type were indicated by public TCR beta signatures. The study's findings and limits: HLA-C-restricted CMV-specific TCR beta clonotypes were dominant in the ex vivo response. Of the TCR beta families, the public ones yielded a cumulative frequency that identified carriers of CMV plus the relevant HLA.

TCRdb re-derived calls from the reads in MiXCR, one entry per CDR3 protein. The repertoire consists of hundreds of thousands of distinct CDR3 sequences, with 15% to 20% occurring once and the leading ten covering 12%. V and J are TRBV12-3 or TRBV12-4 and TRBJ2-3; D is undetermined. The TCR originated in a human donor in good health (CMV status not recorded). Some clones in this sample may be carry-over from other donors' samples. Source material: PBMCs. CDR3 loop: CASSSTISTDTQYF. The DNA for the CDR3 is TGTGCCAGCAGCTCGACCATTAGCACAGATACGCAGTATTTT.